This TCR beta chain was documented in a study of spatial heterogeneity in lung cancer. Turning to the study itself: Among detected sequences, beta-chain ones consistently exceeded alpha-chain ones in number. Overall study results and limits: At resection, ubiquitous expanded tumor TCRs appeared in blood more than at follow-up.

Of note for this clonotype: Its antigen is unidentified.

One entry per CDR3 protein results from TCRdb running MiXCR on the 5' RACE reads. The repertoire includes around 15,000 distinct CDR3 sequences, almost 8% of them detected once, and about 33% sits in the top ten. Trimming pared 0 bases from V and 10 bases from J, leaving 10 bases between. This CDR3 is 13 amino acids long. CDR1 and CDR2 from the germline V gene are DFQATT and SNEGSKA (reference sequence). This sample's time point: sample taken at primary tumor resection. Researchers sequenced whole RNA taken from tumor, nontumor lung or frozen PBMC without sorting. The sequence was obtained from a female donor with early-stage non-small cell lung cancer. V and J are TRBV20-1 and TRBJ1-6; no clear D. The specimen was PBMCs, collected at surgery. The CDR3 region is CSARDREVSPLHF. CDR3 DNA: TGCAGTGCTAGAGATCGAGAGGTCTCACCCCTCCACTTT.